This TCR beta chain was documented in a study of blood T cell repertoires in COVID-19. Source study methods: Estimated nucleated cell counts came from reference gene primer amplification. TCRdb keeps only in-frame clones here, not all; method: immunoSEQ multiplex PCR. Clone size and V and J calls were adopted from that table, with D and trimming inferred from the DNA. The sample records 65,000 to 95,000 clones, around 88% being singletons. This CDR3 comprises 11 residues. This clone appeared a single time. The TCR was taken from a man aged 30 to 45 with acute or convalescent COVID-19. This chain uses TRBV21-1 with TRBJ2-7; the table's TRBD2 call for D was not verified on the DNA. TRBV21-1 is described as a pseudogene. Specimen: peripheral blood. CDR3 coding DNA: TGTGCCAGCAGCGAATTAGTCGAGCAGTACTTC. Translated: CASSELVEQYF.